This T cell receptor beta chain was profiled in a study of blood T cell repertoires in COVID-19. Profiled with immunoSEQ multiplex PCR; TCRdb holds only in-frame clones, not every one. The sample consists of about 480,000 clones, around nine tenths of them appearing once. Regarding this clone: This same CDR3 is encoded by further DNA sequences in the sample.

With 4 bases removed from V and 0 bases from J, the gap between germline ends came to 6 bases. This CDR3 region has 12 residues. Germline V lookup: CDR1 SQVTM, CDR2 ANQGSEA. This chain uses TRBV29-1 with TRBJ1-1; D remains ambiguous. The TCR was taken from a woman between 55 and 75 years old who had recovered from COVID-19. Sequencing used PBMCs or T cells enriched from blood (not recorded which). The CDR3 loop is CSVAGLNTEAFF. The CDR3 DNA is TGCAGCGTTGCCGGTCTGAACACTGAAGCTTTCTTT.